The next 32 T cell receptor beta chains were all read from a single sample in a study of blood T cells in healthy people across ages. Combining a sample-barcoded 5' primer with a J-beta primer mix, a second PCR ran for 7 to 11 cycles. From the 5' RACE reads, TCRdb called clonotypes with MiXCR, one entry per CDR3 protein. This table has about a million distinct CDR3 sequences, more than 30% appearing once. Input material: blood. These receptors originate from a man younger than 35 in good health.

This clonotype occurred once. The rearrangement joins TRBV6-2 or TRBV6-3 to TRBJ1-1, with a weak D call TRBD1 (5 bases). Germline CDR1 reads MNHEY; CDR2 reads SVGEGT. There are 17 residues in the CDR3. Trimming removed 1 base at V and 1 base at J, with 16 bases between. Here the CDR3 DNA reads TGTGCCAGCAGTTACTATCGGGGGGAAGGTGCGAACACTGAAGCTTTCTTT. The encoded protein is CASSYYRGEGANTEAFF.

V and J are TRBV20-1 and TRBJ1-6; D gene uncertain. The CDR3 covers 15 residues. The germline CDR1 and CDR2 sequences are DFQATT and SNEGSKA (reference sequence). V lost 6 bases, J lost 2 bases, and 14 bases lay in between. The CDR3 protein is CSAPLRLAYNSPLHF. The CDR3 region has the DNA TGCAGTGCCCCCTTGCGGTTAGCCTATAATTCACCCCTCCACTTT.

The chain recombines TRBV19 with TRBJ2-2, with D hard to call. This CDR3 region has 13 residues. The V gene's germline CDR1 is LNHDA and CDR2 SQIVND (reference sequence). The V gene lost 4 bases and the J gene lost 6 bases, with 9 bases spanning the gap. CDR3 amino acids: CASSTSFSGELFF. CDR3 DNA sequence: TGTGCCAGTAGTACTTCGTTTTCCGGGGAGCTGTTTTTT.

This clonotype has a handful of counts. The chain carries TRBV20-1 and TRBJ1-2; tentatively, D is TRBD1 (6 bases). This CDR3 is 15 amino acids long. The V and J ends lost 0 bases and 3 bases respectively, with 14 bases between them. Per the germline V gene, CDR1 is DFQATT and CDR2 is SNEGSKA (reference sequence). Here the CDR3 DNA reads TGCAGTGCTAGAGATATGGGGGGGCACCACTATGGCTACACCTTC. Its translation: CSARDMGGHHYGYTF.

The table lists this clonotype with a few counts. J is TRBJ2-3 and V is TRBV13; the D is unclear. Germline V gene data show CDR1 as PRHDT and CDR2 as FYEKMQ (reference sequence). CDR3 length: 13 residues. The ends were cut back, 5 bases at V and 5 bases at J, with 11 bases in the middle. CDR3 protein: CASSVDDLDTQYF. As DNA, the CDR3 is TGTGCCAGCAGCGTAGACGACCTAGATACGCAGTATTTT.

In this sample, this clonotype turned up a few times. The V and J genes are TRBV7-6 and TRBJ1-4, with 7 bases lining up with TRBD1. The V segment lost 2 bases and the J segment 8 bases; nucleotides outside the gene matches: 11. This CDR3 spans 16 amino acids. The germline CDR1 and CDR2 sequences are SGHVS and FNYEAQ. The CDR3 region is CASSLMGRQGGEKLFF. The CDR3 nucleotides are TGTGCCAGCAGCTTAATGGGGCGACAGGGTGGGGAAAAACTGTTTTTT.

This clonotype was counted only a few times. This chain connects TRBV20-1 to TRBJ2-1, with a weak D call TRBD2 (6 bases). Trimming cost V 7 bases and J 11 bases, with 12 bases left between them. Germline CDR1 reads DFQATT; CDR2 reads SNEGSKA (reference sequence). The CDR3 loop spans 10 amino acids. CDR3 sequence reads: CSVLGSQQFF. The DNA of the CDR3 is TGCAGTGTCCTCGGGAGTCAGCAGTTCTTC.

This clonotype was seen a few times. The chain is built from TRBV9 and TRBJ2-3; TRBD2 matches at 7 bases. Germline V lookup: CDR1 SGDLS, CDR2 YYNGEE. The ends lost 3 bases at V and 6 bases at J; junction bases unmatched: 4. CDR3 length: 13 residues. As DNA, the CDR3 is TGTGCCAGCAGCGAAGCCGGGGGGGATACGCAGTATTTT. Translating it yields CASSEAGGDTQYF.

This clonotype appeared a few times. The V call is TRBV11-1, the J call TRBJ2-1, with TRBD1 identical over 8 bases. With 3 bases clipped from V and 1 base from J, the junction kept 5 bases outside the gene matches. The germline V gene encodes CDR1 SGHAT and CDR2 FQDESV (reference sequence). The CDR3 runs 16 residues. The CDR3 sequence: CASSLGRTGSYNEQFF. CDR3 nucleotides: TGTGCCAGCAGCTTGGGGAGGACAGGGTCCTACAATGAGCAGTTCTTC.

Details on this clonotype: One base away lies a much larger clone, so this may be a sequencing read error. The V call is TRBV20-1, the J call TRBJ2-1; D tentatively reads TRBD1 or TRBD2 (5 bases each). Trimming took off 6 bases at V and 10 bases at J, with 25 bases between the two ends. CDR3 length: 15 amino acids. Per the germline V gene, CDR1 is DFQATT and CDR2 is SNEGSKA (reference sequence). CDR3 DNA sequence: TGCAGTGCCGCCTATCCGGGACCACTTCCCTACGAGCAGTTCTTC. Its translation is CSAAYPGPLPYEQFF.

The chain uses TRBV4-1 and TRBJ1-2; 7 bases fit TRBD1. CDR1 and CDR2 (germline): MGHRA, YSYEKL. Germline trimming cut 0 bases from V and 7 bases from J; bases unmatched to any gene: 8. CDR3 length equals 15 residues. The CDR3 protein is CASSQDGDSLFGYTF. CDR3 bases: TGCGCCAGCAGCCAAGATGGGGACAGTCTCTTTGGCTACACCTTC.

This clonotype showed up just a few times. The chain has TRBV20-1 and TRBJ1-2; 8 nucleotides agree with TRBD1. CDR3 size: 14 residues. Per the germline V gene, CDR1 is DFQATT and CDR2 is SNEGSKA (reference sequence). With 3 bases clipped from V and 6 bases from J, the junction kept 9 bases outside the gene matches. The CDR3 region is CSARRTGMANGYTF. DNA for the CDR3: TGCAGTGCTAGGAGGACAGGGATGGCGAATGGCTACACCTTC.

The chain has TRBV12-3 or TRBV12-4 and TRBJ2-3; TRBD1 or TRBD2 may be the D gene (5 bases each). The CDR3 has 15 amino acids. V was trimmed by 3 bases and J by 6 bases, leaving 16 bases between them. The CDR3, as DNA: TGTGCCAGCAGTTTTAGCCGGGGCAGAGCGGATACGCAGTATTTT. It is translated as CASSFSRGRADTQYF.

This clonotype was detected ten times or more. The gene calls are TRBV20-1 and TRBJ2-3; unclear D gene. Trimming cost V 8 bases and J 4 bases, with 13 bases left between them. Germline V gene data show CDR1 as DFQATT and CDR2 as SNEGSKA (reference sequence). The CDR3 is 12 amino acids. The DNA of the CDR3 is TGCAGTCTAAGAAGGGTCGCAGATACGCAGTATTTT. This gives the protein CSLRRVADTQYF.

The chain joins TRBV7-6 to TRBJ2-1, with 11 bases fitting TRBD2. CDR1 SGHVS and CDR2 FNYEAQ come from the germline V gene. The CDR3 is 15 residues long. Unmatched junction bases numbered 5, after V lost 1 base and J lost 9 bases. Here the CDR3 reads CASSLESSGGVEQFF. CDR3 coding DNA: TGTGCCAGCAGCTTAGAGAGTAGCGGGGGGGTTGAGCAGTTCTTC. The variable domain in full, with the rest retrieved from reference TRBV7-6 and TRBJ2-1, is GAGVSQSPRYKVTKRGQDVALRCDPISGHVSLYWYRQALGQGPEFLTYFNYEAQQDKSGLPNDRFSAERPEGSISTLTIQRTEQRDSAMYRCASSLESSGGVEQFFGPGTRLTVL.

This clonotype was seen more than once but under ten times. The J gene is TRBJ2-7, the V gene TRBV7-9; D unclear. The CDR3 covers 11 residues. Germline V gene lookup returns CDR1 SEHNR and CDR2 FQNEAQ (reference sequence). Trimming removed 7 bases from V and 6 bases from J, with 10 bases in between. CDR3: CASTLYSEQYF. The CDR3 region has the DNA TGTGCCAGCACCCTCTATTCCGAGCAGTACTTC.

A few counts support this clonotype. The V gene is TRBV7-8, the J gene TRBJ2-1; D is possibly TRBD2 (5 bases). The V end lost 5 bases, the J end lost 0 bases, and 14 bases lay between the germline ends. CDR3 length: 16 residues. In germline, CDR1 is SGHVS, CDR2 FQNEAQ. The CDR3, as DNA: TGTGCCAGCAGCCCTTGGAGGCCCCCCTCCTACAATGAGCAGTTCTTC. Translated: CASSPWRPPSYNEQFF.

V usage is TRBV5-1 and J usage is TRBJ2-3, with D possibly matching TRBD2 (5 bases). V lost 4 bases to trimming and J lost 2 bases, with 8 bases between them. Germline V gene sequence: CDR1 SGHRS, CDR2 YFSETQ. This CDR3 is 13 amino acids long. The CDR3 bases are TGCGCCAGCAGCGTGGAGGTCACAGATACGCAGTATTTT. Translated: CASSVEVTDTQYF.

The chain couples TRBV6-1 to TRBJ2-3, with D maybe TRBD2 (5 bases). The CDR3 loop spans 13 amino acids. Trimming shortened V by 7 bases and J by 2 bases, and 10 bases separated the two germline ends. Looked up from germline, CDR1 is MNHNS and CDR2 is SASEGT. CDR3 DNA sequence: TGTGCCAGCACGGGATCTAACACAGATACGCAGTATTTT. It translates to CASTGSNTDTQYF.

The CDR3: CASRVGGRNTEAFF. The CDR3, as DNA: TGTGCCAGCAGAGTCGGTGGGCGGAACACTGAAGCTTTCTTT. V gene TRBV12-3 or TRBV12-4 combines with J gene TRBJ1-1; D is undetermined. This CDR3 region has 14 residues. Trimming pared 6 bases from V and 1 base from J, leaving 12 bases between.

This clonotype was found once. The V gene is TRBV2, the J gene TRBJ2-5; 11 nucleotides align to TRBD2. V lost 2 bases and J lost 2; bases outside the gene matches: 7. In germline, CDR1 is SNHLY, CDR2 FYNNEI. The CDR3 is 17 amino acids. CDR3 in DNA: TGTGCCAGCAGTGAATGGGGACTAGCGGAAGATCAAGAGACCCAGTACTTC. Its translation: CASSEWGLAEDQETQYF.

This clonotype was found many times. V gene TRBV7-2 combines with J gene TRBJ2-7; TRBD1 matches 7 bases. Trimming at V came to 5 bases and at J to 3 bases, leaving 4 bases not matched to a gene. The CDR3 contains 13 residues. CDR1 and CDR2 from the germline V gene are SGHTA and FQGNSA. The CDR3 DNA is TGTGCCAGCAGCGCAGGGACAGACTACGAGCAGTACTTC. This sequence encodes CASSAGTDYEQYF.

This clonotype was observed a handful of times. Here the CDR3 DNA reads TGTGCCAGCAGCCGCCGATTAGAGTCGGGGGAGCTGTTTTTT. It codes for CASSRRLESGELFF. The chain carries TRBV11-2 and TRBJ2-2; D unresolved. With 5 bases removed from V and 8 bases from J, the gap between germline ends came to 15 bases. Germline-derived CDR1 and CDR2 are SGHAT and FQNNGV. The CDR3 contains 14 residues.

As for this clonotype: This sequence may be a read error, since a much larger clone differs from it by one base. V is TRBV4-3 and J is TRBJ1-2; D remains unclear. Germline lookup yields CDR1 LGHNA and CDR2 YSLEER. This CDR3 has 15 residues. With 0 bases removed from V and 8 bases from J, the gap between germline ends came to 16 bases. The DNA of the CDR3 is TGCGCCAGCAGCCAAGAAAGGAGCGGTAGGTCGGGCTACACCTTC. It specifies CASSQERSGRSGYTF.

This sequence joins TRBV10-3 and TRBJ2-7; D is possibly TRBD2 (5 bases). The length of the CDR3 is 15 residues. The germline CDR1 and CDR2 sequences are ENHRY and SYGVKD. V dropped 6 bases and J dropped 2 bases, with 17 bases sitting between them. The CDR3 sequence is CAISPPGVTTYEQYF. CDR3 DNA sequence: TGTGCCATCAGCCCTCCCGGGGTTACTACCTACGAGCAGTACTTC.

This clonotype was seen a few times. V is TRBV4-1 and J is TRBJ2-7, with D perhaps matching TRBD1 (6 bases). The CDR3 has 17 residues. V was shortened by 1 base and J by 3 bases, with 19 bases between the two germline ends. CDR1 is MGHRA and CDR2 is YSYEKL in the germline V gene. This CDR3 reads CASSQGWARGNNYEQYF. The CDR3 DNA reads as TGCGCCAGCAGCCAAGGTTGGGCCAGGGGCAACAACTACGAGCAGTACTTC.

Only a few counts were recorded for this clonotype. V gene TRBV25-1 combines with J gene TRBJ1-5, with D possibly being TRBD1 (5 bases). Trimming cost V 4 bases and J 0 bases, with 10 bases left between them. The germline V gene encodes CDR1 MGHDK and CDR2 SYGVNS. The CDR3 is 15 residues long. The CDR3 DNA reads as TGTGCCAGCAGTGGCCAGGGTTATAGCAATCAGCCCCAGCATTTT. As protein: CASSGQGYSNQPQHF.

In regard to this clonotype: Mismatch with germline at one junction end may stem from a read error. CDR3 DNA: TGTGCCAGCAGCTTAGAGCTGGAGCAGCCCAAGCATTTT. Residues: CASSLELEQPKHF. This chain joins TRBV7-2 and TRBJ1-5; D unresolved. This CDR3 contains 13 residues. Germline assignment: CDR1 SGHTA and CDR2 FQGNSA.

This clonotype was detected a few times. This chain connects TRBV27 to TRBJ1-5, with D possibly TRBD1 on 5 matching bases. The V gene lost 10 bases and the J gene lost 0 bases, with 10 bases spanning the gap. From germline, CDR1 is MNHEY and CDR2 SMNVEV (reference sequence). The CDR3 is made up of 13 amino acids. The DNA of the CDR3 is TGTGCCACCTCGACAGCTAGCAATCAGCCCCAGCATTTT. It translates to CATSTASNQPQHF.

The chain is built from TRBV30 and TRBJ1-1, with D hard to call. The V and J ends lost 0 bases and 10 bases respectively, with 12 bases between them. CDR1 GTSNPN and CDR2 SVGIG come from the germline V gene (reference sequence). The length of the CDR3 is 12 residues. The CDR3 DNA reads TGTGCCTGGAGTGTAGGAAAACATGGAGCTTTCTTT. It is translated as CAWSVGKHGAFF.

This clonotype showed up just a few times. The CDR3 loop is CASSKDRGNYEQYF. CDR3 bases: TGTGCCAGCAGTAAGGACAGGGGGAACTACGAGCAGTACTTC. This chain joins TRBV6-6 and TRBJ2-7; 10 bases agree with TRBD1. Germline trimming cut 5 bases from V and 3 bases from J; bases unmatched to any gene: 4. Germline V lookup: CDR1 MNHNY, CDR2 SVGAGI (reference sequence). The CDR3 totals 14 residues.

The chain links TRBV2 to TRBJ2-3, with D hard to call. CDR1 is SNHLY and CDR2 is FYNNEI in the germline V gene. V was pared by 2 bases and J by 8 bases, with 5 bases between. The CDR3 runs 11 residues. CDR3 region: CASSELATQYF. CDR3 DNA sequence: TGTGCCAGCAGTGAATTGGCTACGCAGTATTTT.